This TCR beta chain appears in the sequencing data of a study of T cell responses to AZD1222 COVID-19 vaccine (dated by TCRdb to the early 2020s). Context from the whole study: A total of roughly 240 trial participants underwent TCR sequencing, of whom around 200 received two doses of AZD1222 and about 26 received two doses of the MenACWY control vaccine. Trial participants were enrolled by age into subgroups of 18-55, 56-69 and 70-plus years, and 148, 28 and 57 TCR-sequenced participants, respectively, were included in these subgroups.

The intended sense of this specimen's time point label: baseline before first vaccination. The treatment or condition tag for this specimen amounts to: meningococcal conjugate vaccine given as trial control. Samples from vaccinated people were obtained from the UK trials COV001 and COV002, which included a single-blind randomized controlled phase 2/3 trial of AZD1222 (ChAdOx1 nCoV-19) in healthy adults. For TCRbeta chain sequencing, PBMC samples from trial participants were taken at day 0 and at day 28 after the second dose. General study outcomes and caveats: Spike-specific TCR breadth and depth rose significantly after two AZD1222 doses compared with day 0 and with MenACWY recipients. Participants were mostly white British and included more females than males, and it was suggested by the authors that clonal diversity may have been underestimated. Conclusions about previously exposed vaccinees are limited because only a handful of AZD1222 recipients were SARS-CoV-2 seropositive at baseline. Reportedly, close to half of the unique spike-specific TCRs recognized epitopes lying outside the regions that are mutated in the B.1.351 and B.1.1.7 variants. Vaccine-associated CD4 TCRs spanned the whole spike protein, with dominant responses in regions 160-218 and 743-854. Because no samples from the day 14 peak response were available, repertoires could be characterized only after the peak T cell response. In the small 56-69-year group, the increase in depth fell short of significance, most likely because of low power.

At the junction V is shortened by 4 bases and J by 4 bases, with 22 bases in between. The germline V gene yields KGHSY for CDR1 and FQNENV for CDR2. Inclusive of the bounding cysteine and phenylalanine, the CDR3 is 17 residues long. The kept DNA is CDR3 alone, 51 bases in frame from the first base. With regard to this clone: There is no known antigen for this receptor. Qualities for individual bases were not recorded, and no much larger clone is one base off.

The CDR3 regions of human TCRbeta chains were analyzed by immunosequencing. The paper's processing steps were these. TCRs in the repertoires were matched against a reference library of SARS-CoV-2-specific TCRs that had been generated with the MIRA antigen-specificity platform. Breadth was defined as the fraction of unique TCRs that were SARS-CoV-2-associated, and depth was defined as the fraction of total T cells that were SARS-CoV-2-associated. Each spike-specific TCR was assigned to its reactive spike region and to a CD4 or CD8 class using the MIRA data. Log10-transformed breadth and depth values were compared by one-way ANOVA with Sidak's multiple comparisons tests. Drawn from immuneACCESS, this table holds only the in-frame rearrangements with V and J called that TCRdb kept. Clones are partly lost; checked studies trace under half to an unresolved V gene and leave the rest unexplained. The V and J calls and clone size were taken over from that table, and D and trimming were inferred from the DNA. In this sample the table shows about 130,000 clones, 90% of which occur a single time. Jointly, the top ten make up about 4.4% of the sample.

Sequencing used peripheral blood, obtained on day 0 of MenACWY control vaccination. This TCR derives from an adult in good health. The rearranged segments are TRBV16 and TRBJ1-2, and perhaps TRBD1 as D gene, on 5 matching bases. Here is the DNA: TGTGCCAGCAGCCGGGGGACCTTTATTACAGACGGCTATGGCTACACCTTC. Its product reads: CASSRGTFITDGYGYTF.